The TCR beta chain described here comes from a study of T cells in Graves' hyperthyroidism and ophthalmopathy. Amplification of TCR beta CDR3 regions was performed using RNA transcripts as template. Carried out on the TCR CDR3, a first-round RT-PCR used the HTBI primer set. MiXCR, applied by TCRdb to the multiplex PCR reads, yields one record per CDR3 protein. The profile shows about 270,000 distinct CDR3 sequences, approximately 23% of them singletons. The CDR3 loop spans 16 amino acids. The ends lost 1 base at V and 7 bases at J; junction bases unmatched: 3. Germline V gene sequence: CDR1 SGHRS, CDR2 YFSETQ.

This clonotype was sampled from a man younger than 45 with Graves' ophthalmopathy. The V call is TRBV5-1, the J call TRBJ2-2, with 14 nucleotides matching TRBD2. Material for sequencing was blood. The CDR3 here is CASSLNGLAGGGELFF. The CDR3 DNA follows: TGCGCCAGCAGCTTGAATGGACTAGCGGGAGGCGGGGAGCTGTTTTTT.